Listed here are 7 T cell receptor beta chains from one sample, sequenced in a study of T cell responses to AZD1222 COVID-19 vaccine. Produced via immunoSEQ multiplex PCR; TCRdb's table is partial and in-frame only. The sample carries about 110,000 clones, about 92% recorded once. The material sequenced was peripheral blood, taken on day 0 of AZD1222 vaccination. The receptor source for this set is an adult in good health.

The rearrangement uses TRBV16 and TRBJ2-1; D is possibly TRBD1 (7 bases). Germline values: CDR1 KGHSY, CDR2 FQNENV. Trimming cost V 0 bases and J 5 bases, with 11 bases left between them. The CDR3 runs to 15 residues. The CDR3 DNA follows: TGTGCCAGCAGCCAATCGCGCAGGGGGGACAATGAGCAGTTCTTC. It specifies CASSQSRRGDNEQFF.

The chain joins TRBV2 to TRBJ1-1; D unclear. Per the germline V gene, CDR1 is SNHLY and CDR2 is FYNNEI. The germline V and J ends were trimmed by 3 bases and 0 bases, with 14 bases remaining between them. The CDR3 covers 16 residues. As DNA, the CDR3 is TGTGCCAGCAGTGAGAGGTCGTACAGAGTGAACACTGAAGCTTTCTTT. Protein sequence: CASSERSYRVNTEAFF.

The chain recombines TRBV20-1 with TRBJ2-1; D uncertain. V was pared by 3 bases and J by 8 bases, with 5 bases between. The CDR3 is made up of 10 amino acids. Germline loops: CDR1 DFQATT, CDR2 SNEGSKA (reference sequence). In nucleotides, the CDR3 is TGCAGTGCTAGTACGTATGAGCAGTTCTTC. Amino acids: CSASTYEQFF.

The V and J genes are TRBV2 and TRBJ1-5, with 7 positions matching TRBD1. The CDR3 consists of 15 residues. V lost 6 bases and J lost 3; bases outside the gene matches: 8. In germline, CDR1 is SNHLY, CDR2 FYNNEI. CDR3 in DNA: TGTGCCAGCAGCCTAGACAGGGTCGTCAATCAGCCCCAGCATTTT. This encodes CASSLDRVVNQPQHF.

J is TRBJ2-2 and V is TRBV4-3, with 10 bases aligning to TRBD2. V shed 2 bases and J 7 bases; nucleotides not matched to a gene: 13. There are 18 residues in the CDR3. Germline CDR1 LGHNA, CDR2 YSLEER. The CDR3 DNA reads as TGCGCCAGCAGCCAATCTTGGAGCGGGAGGGCCAAGGGCGGGGAGCTGTTTTTT. As protein: CASSQSWSGRAKGGELFF.

The genes are TRBV27 and TRBJ2-6, with D perhaps given as TRBD1 or TRBD2 (5 bases each). Germline V CDR1 and CDR2: MNHEY, SMNVEV (reference sequence). The CDR3 runs 16 residues. The V and J ends lost 5 bases and 1 base respectively, with 12 bases between them. CDR3: CASSPRGASGANVLTF. The CDR3 region has the DNA TGTGCCAGCAGTCCCCGAGGGGCTTCTGGGGCCAACGTCCTGACTTTC. Drawing the rest from reference TRBV27 and TRBJ2-6, the complete variable domain is EAQVTQNPRYLITVTGKKLTVTCSQNMNHEYMSWYRQDPGLGLRQIYYSMNVEVTDKGDVPEGYKVSRKEKRNFPLILESPSPNQTSLYFCASSPRGASGANVLTFGAGSRLTVL.

The chain joins TRBV13 to TRBJ2-5, with a tentative D call TRBD2 (6 bases). V lost 5 bases and J lost 1, with 14 bases in between. CDR1 and CDR2 (germline): PRHDT, FYEKMQ (reference sequence). CDR3 length equals 15 residues. This CDR3 reads CASSEMGLLQETQYF. In DNA, the CDR3 is TGTGCCAGCAGCGAGATGGGACTCCTCCAAGAGACCCAGTACTTC. The whole variable domain, remainder taken from reference TRBV13 and TRBJ2-5, is AAGVIQSPRHLIKEKRETATLKCYPIPRHDTVYWYQQGPGQDPQFLISFYEKMQSDKGSIPDRFSAQQFSDYHSELNMSSLELGDSALYFCASSEMGLLQETQYFGPGTRLLVL.